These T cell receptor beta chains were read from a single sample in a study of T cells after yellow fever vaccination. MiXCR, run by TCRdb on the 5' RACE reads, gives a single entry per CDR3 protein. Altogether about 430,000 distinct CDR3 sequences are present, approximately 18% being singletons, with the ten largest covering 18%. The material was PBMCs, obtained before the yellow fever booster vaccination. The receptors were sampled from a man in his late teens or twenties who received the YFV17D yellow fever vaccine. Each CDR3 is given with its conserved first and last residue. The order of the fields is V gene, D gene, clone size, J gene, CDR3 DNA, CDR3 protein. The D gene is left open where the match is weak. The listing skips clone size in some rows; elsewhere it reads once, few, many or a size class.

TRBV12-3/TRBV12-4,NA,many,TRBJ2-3,TGTGCCAGCAGTTTTGGAGATACGCAGTATTTT,CASSFGDTQYF
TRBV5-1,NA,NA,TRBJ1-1,TGCGCCACACAACAGGGTAATGAAGCTTTCTTT,CATQQGNEAFF
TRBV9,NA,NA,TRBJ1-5,TGTGCCAGCAGCTTTGGACACAATCAGCCCCAGCATTTT,CASSFGHNQPQHF
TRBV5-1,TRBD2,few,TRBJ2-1,TGCGCCAGCAGCTTGGGGTCGGGGGGTCTTTCCTACAATGAGCAGTTCTTC,CASSLGSGGLSYNEQFF
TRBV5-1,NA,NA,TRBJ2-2,TGCGCCAGCAGCTTGGCCCTAGCTACCCTGAAAGATCCCGGGGAGCTGTTTTTT,CASSLALATLKDPGELFF
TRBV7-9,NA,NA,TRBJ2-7,TGTGCCAGCAGCTTAGTATCCCGTGCCTACGAGCAGTACTTC,CASSLVSRAYEQYF
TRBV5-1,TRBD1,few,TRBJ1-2,TGCGCCAGCAGCTCCGGGACAGCTAATAACCTCTATGGCTACACCTTC,CASSSGTANNLYGYTF
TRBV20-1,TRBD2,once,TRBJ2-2,TGCAGTGCTAGACCCCCGGGAGGGCCTCACACCGGGGAGCTGTTTTTT,CSARPPGGPHTGELFF
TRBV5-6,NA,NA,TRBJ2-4,TGTGCCAGCAGAAGACAGGGAGGCAAAAACATTCAGTACTTC,CASRRQGGKNIQYF
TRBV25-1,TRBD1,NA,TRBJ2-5,TGTGCCAGCAGGGACAGGGGGTACCAAGAGACCCAGTACTTC,CASRDRGYQETQYF
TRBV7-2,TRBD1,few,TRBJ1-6,TGTGCCAGCAGGCGTACAGGGGCCGCACTTCGTAATTCACCCCTCCACTTT,CASRRTGAALRNSPLHF
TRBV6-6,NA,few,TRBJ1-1,TGTGCCAGCACCCTAGGGGACGTTGGGAGGATGAACACTGAAGCTTTCTTT,CASTLGDVGRMNTEAFF
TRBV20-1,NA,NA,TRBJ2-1,TGCAGTGCTAGTCCCCGAAGCCCCTATATGGAGCAGTTCTTC,CSASPRSPYMEQFF
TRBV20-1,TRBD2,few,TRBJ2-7,TGCAGTGCCCAGACTAGCGGGGGCCCCGAGCAGTACTTC,CSAQTSGGPEQYF
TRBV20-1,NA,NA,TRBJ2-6,TGCAGTGCTGCACGGGGGACTGGGGCCAACGTCCTGACTTTC,CSAARGTGANVLTF
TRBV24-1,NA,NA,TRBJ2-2,TGTGCCACCAGTTTGTCCGGGGTCCATAACACCGGGGAGCTGTTTTTT,CATSLSGVHNTGELFF
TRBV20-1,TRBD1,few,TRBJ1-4,TGCAGTGCTAAGACAGGGGGCGAGGGGGAAAAACTGTTTTTT,CSAKTGGEGEKLFF
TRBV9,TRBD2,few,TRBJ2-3,TGTGCCAGCAGCGTATTCGGGGGGACAGATACGCAGTATTTT,CASSVFGGTDTQYF
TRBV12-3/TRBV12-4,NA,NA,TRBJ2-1,TGTGCCAGCGGTTCGGGGCAGTCCTACAATGAGCAGTTCTTC,CASGSGQSYNEQFF
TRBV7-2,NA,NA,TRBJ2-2,TGTGCCAGCAGAAACACAGGGTCGAGCGGGGAGCTGTTTTTT,CASRNTGSSGELFF
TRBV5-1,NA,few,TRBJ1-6,TGCGCCAGCAGCTCAGGGGAAAGATATGCCTCACCCCTCCACTTT,CASSSGERYASPLHF
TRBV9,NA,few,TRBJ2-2,TGTGCCAGCAGCGTTACAGGTGCGGTCACCGGGGAGCTGTTTTTT,CASSVTGAVTGELFF
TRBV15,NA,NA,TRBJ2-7,TGTGCCACCAGGGGTGTCGGCTACGAGCAGTACTTC,CATRGVGYEQYF
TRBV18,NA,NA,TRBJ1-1,TGTGCCAGCTCACCCGGGGGTCCAACTGAAGCTTTCTTT,CASSPGGPTEAFF
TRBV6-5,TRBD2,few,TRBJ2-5,TGTGCCAGCCAAACTCTCCTAGCGGGGGGAGAGACCCAGTACTTC,CASQTLLAGGETQYF
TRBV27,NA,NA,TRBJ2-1,TGTGCCAGCAGTTCGATAAGCTCCTACAATGAGCAGTTCTTC,CASSSISSYNEQFF
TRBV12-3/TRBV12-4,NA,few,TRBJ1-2,TGTGCCAGCAGCTATCCATCAGGGTTCTATGGCTACACCTTC,CASSYPSGFYGYTF
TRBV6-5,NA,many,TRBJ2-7,TGTGCCAGCAGTTACGACATTTCACACGAGCAGTACTTC,CASSYDISHEQYF
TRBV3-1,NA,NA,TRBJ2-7,TGTGCCAGCAGCGAAGGGGCCCACGAGCAGTACTTC,CASSEGAHEQYF
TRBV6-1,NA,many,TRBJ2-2,TGTGCCGCGAAAGTCCCGAACACCGGGGAGCTGTTTTTT,CAAKVPNTGELFF
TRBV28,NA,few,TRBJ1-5,TGTGCCAGCAGTTCGACAGAATATAGCAATCAGCCCCAGCATTTT,CASSSTEYSNQPQHF
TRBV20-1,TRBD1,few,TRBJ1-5,TGCAGTGCCCCAACCGGCGGGACAGCTCATTTACCCCAGCATTTT,CSAPTGGTAHLPQHF
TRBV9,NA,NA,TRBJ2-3,TGTGCCAGCAGCCCACATGGGGCGGGGAACACAGATACGCAGTATTTT,CASSPHGAGNTDTQYF
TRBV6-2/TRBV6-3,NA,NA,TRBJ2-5,TGTGCCAGCAGTTCCGACATGAAGACCCAGTACTTC,CASSSDMKTQYF
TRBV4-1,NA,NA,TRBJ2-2,TGCGCCAGCAGCCAAGATATCCAGGGGAACACCGGGGAGCTGTTTTTT,CASSQDIQGNTGELFF
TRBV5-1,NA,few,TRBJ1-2,TGCGCCAGCGGCTGGCAGGGGTCTGGCTACACCTTC,CASGWQGSGYTF